The TCR beta chain described here comes from a study of CD4 T cells in relation to SARS-CoV-2 and coronaviruses. Across the study: Controls used an HIV-1 Nef peptide pool or no peptide.

The protocol was immunoSEQ multiplex PCR, while the TCRdb copy is restricted to in-frame clones and leaves out a portion. Found here are about 18,000 clones, around three quarters of them singletons; the top ten hold 30%. Only a few counts were recorded for this clone. Its antigen is undetermined. Whole-study findings and limits: Monoreactive clones expanded significantly more to SARS-CoV-2 than crossreactive clones did.

Germline CDR1 and CDR2: SGHRS and YFSETQ. The CDR3 loop spans 13 amino acids. Trimming stripped 4 bases from V and 2 bases from J, with 9 bases between. Unexposed donor CD4+ T cells date from 2011-2018, before the COVID-19 pandemic. Isolation of CD4+ T cells took place after around eleven days in culture. The chain couples TRBV5-1 to TRBJ1-2, with TRBD1 as a possible D gene (6 bases). Material for sequencing was CD4+ T cells from PBMCs, cultured in vitro. The receptor was isolated from a human donor in good health. The CDR3 DNA reads as TGCGCCAGCAGCCAGGACAGCAACTATGGCTACACCTTC. Protein: CASSQDSNYGYTF.